This T cell receptor beta chain was sequenced in a study of blood T cell repertoires in COVID-19. The table lists this clone with a few counts. Germline loops: CDR1 SGHTA, CDR2 FQGNSA. The length of the CDR3 is 15 residues. V was cut by 3 bases and J by 3 bases, with 14 bases left in between. Produced via immunoSEQ multiplex PCR; TCRdb's table is partial and in-frame only. The table shows 68,000 or so clones, with approximately 80% occurring only once. The rearrangement links TRBV7-2 to TRBJ2-5; weak D call: TRBD2 (6 bases). This sequence originates from a human donor in a cohort sampled during active COVID-19. What was sequenced was peripheral blood. The CDR3 DNA sequence: TGTGCCAGCAGCTTGGGGGGTAGCGATGAAGAGACCCAGTACTTC. Its translation is CASSLGGSDEETQYF.